The 19 T cell receptor beta chains in this list originate from one sample, sequenced in a study of blood T cells in healthy people across ages. Sample-barcoded 5' priming and a J-beta primer mix drove a second PCR of 7 to 11 cycles. Each CDR3 protein gets one entry after TCRdb re-called the 5' RACE reads with MiXCR. This sample has 1.5 million to 2 million distinct CDR3 sequences, with about 50% found just once. Sequences were obtained from blood. These receptors originate from a woman in her thirties or forties in good health.

The rearrangement links TRBV20-1 to TRBJ1-6; D not certain. V was clipped by 3 bases and J by 2 bases, with 8 bases between them. Germline loops: CDR1 DFQATT, CDR2 SNEGSKA (reference sequence). CDR3 size: 14 residues. CDR3 sequence: CSASHGAYNSPLHF. The CDR3 DNA sequence: TGCAGTGCTAGTCACGGGGCCTATAATTCACCCCTCCACTTT.

This clonotype has a handful of counts. The chain combines TRBV7-8 with TRBJ2-7; tentatively, D is TRBD1 (7 bases). The CDR3 totals 14 residues. V lost 3 bases and J 3 bases, leaving 12 bases between the germline ends. Germline assignment: CDR1 SGHVS and CDR2 FQNEAQ. This chain's CDR3 is CASSLRDRIYEQYF. As DNA, the CDR3 is TGTGCCAGCAGCTTGCGGGACAGAATCTACGAGCAGTACTTC.

The J gene is TRBJ2-3, the V gene TRBV4-2; weak D call: TRBD2 (5 bases). The V and J ends lost 4 bases and 2 bases respectively, with 19 bases between them. The CDR3 is 17 amino acids. Germline loops: CDR1 LGHNA, CDR2 YNFKEQ. The CDR3: CASSLREGEGVTDTQYF. The DNA for the CDR3 is TGTGCCAGCAGCCTTCGCGAGGGAGAAGGCGTCACAGATACGCAGTATTTT.

The chain has TRBV4-3 and TRBJ2-3; D not resolved. V shed 0 bases and J shed 0 bases, with 13 bases lying between them. CDR3 size: 17 residues. Germline CDR1 LGHNA, CDR2 YSLEER. The CDR3 sequence: CASSQDVQHSSTDTQYF. Here the CDR3 DNA reads TGCGCCAGCAGCCAAGATGTACAACACTCTAGCACAGATACGCAGTATTTT.

In DNA, the CDR3 is TGTGCCAGCAGCCAAGGATTCGGGACTAGCGGGCAAGAGACCCAGTACTTC. Residues: CASSQGFGTSGQETQYF. The rearrangement uses TRBV4-2 and TRBJ2-5; 12 bases are a match to TRBD2. The CDR3 loop spans 17 amino acids. The ends lost 1 base at V and 2 bases at J; junction bases unmatched: 5. Germline V lookup: CDR1 LGHNA, CDR2 YNFKEQ.

This clonotype occurred once. This sequence joins TRBV6-1 and TRBJ2-1; no clear D. The germline V and J ends were trimmed by 2 bases and 8 bases, with 4 bases remaining between them. The V gene's germline CDR1 is MNHNS and CDR2 SASEGT. The CDR3 totals 11 residues. In DNA, the CDR3 is TGTGCCAGCAGTGAACCCGATGAGCAGTTCTTC. It is translated as CASSEPDEQFF.

There are many counts of this clonotype. This chain links TRBV12-3 or TRBV12-4 with TRBJ1-2; 8 nucleotides agree with TRBD1. V lost 6 bases and J lost 5; bases outside the gene matches: 5. The CDR3 length is 13 residues. The CDR3 is CASSPTGVYGYTF. Here the CDR3 DNA reads TGTGCCAGCAGCCCGACAGGGGTGTATGGCTACACCTTC.

The gene calls are TRBV5-1 and TRBJ1-5, with 8 bases fitting TRBD1. CDR1 SGHRS and CDR2 YFSETQ come from the germline V gene. This CDR3 is 13 amino acids long. The V segment lost 1 base and the J segment 11 bases; nucleotides outside the gene matches: 5. Written as DNA, the CDR3 is TGCGCCAGCAGCTTGACAGGGGGTTCGGCCCAGCATTTT. Translating it yields CASSLTGGSAQHF.

V and J are TRBV7-9 and TRBJ1-1; D is undetermined. The CDR3 covers 15 residues. Germline V lookup: CDR1 SEHNR, CDR2 FQNEAQ (reference sequence). Deletions cut 3 bases from V and 1 base from J, with 12 bases between. CDR3 protein: CASSFEGSKNTEAFF. Here the CDR3 DNA reads TGTGCCAGCAGCTTCGAAGGAAGTAAGAACACTGAAGCTTTCTTT.

This clonotype was observed a handful of times. The rearrangement uses TRBV6-1 and TRBJ2-3; 10 nucleotides match TRBD1. Germline V gives CDR1 MNHNS, CDR2 SASEGT. This CDR3 is 16 amino acids long. The V segment lost 4 bases and the J segment 3 bases; nucleotides outside the gene matches: 7. The CDR3 nucleotides are TGTGCCAGCAGTGCGCTGACAGGGGGCGCGACAGATACGCAGTATTTT. Translated: CASSALTGGATDTQYF.

V and J are TRBV20-1 and TRBJ2-1, with 11 positions matching TRBD1. Germline V lookup: CDR1 DFQATT, CDR2 SNEGSKA (reference sequence). CDR3 length equals 15 residues. Trimming at V came to 1 base and at J to 5 bases, leaving 4 bases not matched to a gene. CDR3 DNA: TGCAGTGCTAGAGGGGACAGGGGGAGGGACAATGAGCAGTTCTTC. Its translation is CSARGDRGRDNEQFF.

The chain recombines TRBV5-1 with TRBJ2-5; TRBD2 aligns across 10 bases. Germline V gene sequence: CDR1 SGHRS, CDR2 YFSETQ. After removal of 4 bases from V and 11 bases from J, the junction contained 14 bases not matched to a gene. This CDR3 has 15 amino acids. CDR3 sequence: CASSLAGVLGNEQYF. The CDR3 nucleotides are TGCGCCAGCAGCCTAGCGGGGGTCCTGGGAAATGAGCAGTACTTC.

This clonotype was recorded a few times. The J gene is TRBJ2-4, the V gene TRBV5-1; 11 bases map to TRBD1. The CDR3 has 19 amino acids. Germline CDR1 is SGHRS and CDR2 is YFSETQ. The junction had 15 bases not matched to a gene; V was cut back by 4 bases and J by 3 bases. In DNA, the CDR3 is TGCGCCAGCAGCGACCGGGACAGGGGGACTAGACTCGTCAAAAACATTCAGTACTTC. Translating it yields CASSDRDRGTRLVKNIQYF.

This chain connects TRBV7-2 to TRBJ1-1; TRBD1 matches 10 bases. This CDR3 comprises 16 residues. The germline V gene encodes CDR1 SGHTA and CDR2 FQGNSA. Trimming took 3 bases from V and 1 from J; bases not matched to a gene: 5. CDR3 DNA: TGTGCCAGCAGCTTCCGACAGGGGGCGACGAACACTGAAGCTTTCTTT. It is translated as CASSFRQGATNTEAFF.

The genes are TRBV24-1 and TRBJ2-3; no clear D gene. This CDR3 is built from 15 residues. V gave up 3 bases and J gave up 0 bases, with 9 bases separating them. Germline CDR1 is KGHDR and CDR2 is SFDVKD. This CDR3 is CATSDGTFSTDTQYF. CDR3 DNA: TGTGCCACCAGTGATGGCACCTTTAGCACAGATACGCAGTATTTT.

This clonotype has more than one count but fewer than ten. The CDR3 here is CASSDRWGTEAFF. CDR3 coding DNA: TGTGCCAGCAGTGACAGGTGGGGCACTGAAGCTTTCTTT. The rearrangement links TRBV6-4 to TRBJ1-1; no clear D gene. Germline-derived CDR1 and CDR2 are MRHNA and SNTAGT. This CDR3 has 13 residues. V was clipped by 2 bases and J by 4 bases, with 8 bases between them.

This sequence joins TRBV12-3 or TRBV12-4 and TRBJ2-3; 9 bases align to TRBD2. With V trimmed by 6 bases and J by 4 bases, 8 bases remained unmatched. CDR3 length: 15 residues. CDR3 in amino acids: CASRLAGGIADTQYF. As DNA, the CDR3 is TGTGCCAGCAGGCTCGCGGGAGGGATCGCAGATACGCAGTATTTT.

The chain employs TRBV3-1 and TRBJ2-3, with a tentative D call TRBD1 (5 bases). This CDR3 comprises 17 residues. Germline V gene data show CDR1 as LGHDT and CDR2 as YNNKEL (reference sequence). V dropped 0 bases and J dropped 0 bases, with 13 bases sitting between them. CDR3 amino acids: CASSQDPAGSSTDTQYF. In DNA, the CDR3 is TGTGCCAGCAGCCAAGATCCCGCAGGGTCTAGCACAGATACGCAGTATTTT.

The J gene is TRBJ2-1, the V gene TRBV9; 8 bases match TRBD1. The CDR3 length is 14 residues. Per germline, CDR1 SGDLS and CDR2 YYNGEE. V trimming: 4 bases; J trimming: 8 bases; junction bases outside the gene matches: 8. CDR3 coding DNA: TGTGCCAGCAGCACCCTGGACAGGGACTATGAGCAGTTCTTC. Translated, it gives CASSTLDRDYEQFF.